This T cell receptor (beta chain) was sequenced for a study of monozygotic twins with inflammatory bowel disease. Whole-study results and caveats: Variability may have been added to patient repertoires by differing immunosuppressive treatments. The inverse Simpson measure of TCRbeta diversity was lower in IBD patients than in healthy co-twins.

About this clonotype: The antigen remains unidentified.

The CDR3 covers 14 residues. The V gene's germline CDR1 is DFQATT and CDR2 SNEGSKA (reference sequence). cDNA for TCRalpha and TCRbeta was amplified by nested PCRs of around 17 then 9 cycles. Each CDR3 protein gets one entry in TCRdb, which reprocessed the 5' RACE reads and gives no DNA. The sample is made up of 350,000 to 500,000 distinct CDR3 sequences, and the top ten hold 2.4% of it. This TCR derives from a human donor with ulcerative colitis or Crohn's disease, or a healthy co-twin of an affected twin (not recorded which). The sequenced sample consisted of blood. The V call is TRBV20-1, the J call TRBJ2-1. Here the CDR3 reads CSALDHTTGNEQFF.